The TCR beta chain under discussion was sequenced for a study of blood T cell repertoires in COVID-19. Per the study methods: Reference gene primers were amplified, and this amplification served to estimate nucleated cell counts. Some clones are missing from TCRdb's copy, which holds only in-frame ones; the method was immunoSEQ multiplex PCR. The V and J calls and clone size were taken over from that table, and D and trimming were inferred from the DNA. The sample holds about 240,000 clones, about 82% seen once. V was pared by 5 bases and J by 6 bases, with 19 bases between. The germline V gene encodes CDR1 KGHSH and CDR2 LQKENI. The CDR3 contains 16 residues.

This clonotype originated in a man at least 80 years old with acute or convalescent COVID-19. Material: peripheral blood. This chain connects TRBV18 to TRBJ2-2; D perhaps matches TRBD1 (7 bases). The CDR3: CASSSGGGAGPGELFF. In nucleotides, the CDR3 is TGTGCCAGCTCATCCGGAGGGGGCGCCGGTCCCGGGGAGCTGTTTTTT.